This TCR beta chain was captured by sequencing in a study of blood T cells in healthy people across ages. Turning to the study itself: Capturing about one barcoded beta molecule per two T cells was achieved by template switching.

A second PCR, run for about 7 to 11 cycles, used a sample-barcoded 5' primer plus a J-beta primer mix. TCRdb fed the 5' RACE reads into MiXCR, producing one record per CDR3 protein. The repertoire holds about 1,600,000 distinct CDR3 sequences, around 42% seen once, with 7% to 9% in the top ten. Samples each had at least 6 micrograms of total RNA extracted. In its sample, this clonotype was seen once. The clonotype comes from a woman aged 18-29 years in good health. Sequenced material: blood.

In nucleotides, the CDR3 is TGTGCCAGCACCCGTGAGGGGAGGGAGACCCAGTACTTC. This gives the protein CASTREGRETQYF. The chain combines TRBV11-1 with TRBJ2-4; TRBD2 might be the D (6 bases). The DNA end lines up better with TRBJ2-5; the J call may be wrong. The CDR3 has 13 residues. Germline CDR1 is SGHAT and CDR2 is FQDESV (reference sequence).